Listed below are T cell receptor beta chains from one sample, sequenced in a study of T cell responses to AZD1222 COVID-19 vaccine. Generated by immunoSEQ multiplex PCR, the TCRdb table keeps only in-frame clones and is missing some. The sample consists of approximately 60,000 clones, approximately 83% of them appearing once. The sequencing here drew on peripheral blood, taken on day 0 of AZD1222 vaccination. These TCRs come from an adult in good health. Both conserved end residues are part of each CDR3. A D gene is named only where the DNA matches it firmly. The size field is filled for only some rows; it gives once, few, many or a size class.

.	.	TRBJ1-2	TRBV5-4	CASSPPQQGYYGYTF	TGTGCCAGCAGCCCACCCCAACAGGGTTACTATGGCTACACCTTC
TRBD1	.	TRBJ2-7	TRBV28	CASSDRGSYEQYF	TGTGCCAGCAGTGACAGGGGCTCCTACGAGCAGTACTTC
.	.	TRBJ2-5	TRBV18	CASSPAETQYF	TGTGCCAGCTCACCGGCGGAGACCCAGTACTTC
.	.	TRBJ1-2	TRBV28	CASSPGSRVYGYTF	TGTGCCAGCAGTCCCGGATCACGGGTCTATGGCTACACCTTC
.	.	TRBJ2-1	TRBV11-3	CASSHANYNEQFF	TGTGCCAGCAGCCACGCCAATTACAATGAGCAGTTCTTC
.	.	TRBJ2-2	TRBV19	CASSIGRMSDTGELFF	TGTGCCAGTAGTATTGGGAGAATGTCCGACACCGGGGAGCTGTTTTTT
.	.	TRBJ1-2	TRBV28	CASSLLGAGDGYTF	TGTGCCAGCAGTTTATTAGGGGCTGGAGATGGCTACACCTTC
TRBD1	once	TRBJ2-5	TRBV11-2	CASSYGQGQETQYF	TGTGCCAGCAGCTACGGACAGGGGCAAGAGACCCAGTACTTC
.	.	TRBJ1-5	TRBV27	CASSFQGFSNQPQHF	TGTGCCAGCAGTTTTCAGGGGTTTAGCAATCAGCCCCAGCATTTT
.	.	TRBJ2-3	TRBV19	CASSSGSGTDTQYF	TGTGCCAGTAGCTCGGGTAGCGGCACAGATACGCAGTATTTT
.	.	TRBJ2-7	TRBV5-4	CASSLGVGSTYEQYF	TGTGCCAGCAGCTTGGGTGTAGGGAGTACCTACGAGCAGTACTTC
.	.	TRBJ2-3	TRBV30	CAWSVLRMTTQYF	TGTGCCTGGAGTGTACTTAGGATGACGACGCAGTATTTT
TRBD2	.	TRBJ2-2	TRBV2	CASIAGLADWNTGELFF	TGTGCCAGCATCGCGGGACTAGCGGATTGGAACACCGGGGAGCTGTTTTTT
TRBD1	.	TRBJ2-2	TRBV7-9	CASSLRGQATGELFF	TGTGCCAGCAGCTTGCGGGGACAGGCGACCGGGGAGCTGTTTTTT
.	.	TRBJ2-2	TRBV27	CASSPRAKTGELFF	TGTGCCAGCAGTCCCCGGGCTAAAACCGGGGAGCTGTTTTTT
.	.	TRBJ1-2	TRBV7-2	CASSSPLAGYTF	TGTGCCAGCAGCTCACCCTTGGCTGGCTACACCTTC
.	.	TRBJ2-3	TRBV6-5	CASSYGGPSTDTQYF	TGTGCCAGCAGTTACGGGGGCCCGAGCACAGATACGCAGTATTTT
.	medium-sized	TRBJ1-1	TRBV19	CASTPIRGGYTEAFF	TGTGCCAGTACCCCGATACGAGGTGGGTACACTGAAGCTTTCTTT
.	.	TRBJ2-1	TRBV6-6	CASSYSEVRLGNEQFF	TGTGCCAGCAGTTACTCTGAGGTTAGATTAGGTAATGAGCAGTTCTTC
TRBD1	.	TRBJ1-1	TRBV18	CASSPGQGVLDTEAFF	TGTGCCAGCTCACCCGGACAGGGGGTATTGGACACTGAAGCTTTCTTT
.	.	TRBJ2-7	TRBV24-1	CATSDSYYEQYF	TGTGCCACCAGTGATTCATACTACGAGCAGTACTTC
.	.	TRBJ1-1	TRBV19	CASSIQSPGEGYTEAFF	TGTGCCAGTAGTATCCAGAGTCCGGGCGAGGGGTACACTGAAGCTTTCTTT
TRBD1	few	TRBJ1-2	TRBV30	CAWSVGATGINYGYTF	TGTGCCTGGAGTGTCGGGGCGACAGGGATAAACTATGGCTACACCTTC
.	once	TRBJ2-2	TRBV28	CASSFIGNQYTGELFF	TGTGCCAGCAGTTTTATAGGAAACCAATACACCGGGGAGCTGTTTTTT
.	.	TRBJ2-7	TRBV28	CASSLSGAGGEQYF	TGTGCCAGCAGTTTATCGGGGGCAGGAGGAGAGCAGTACTTC
.	.	TRBJ1-2	TRBV6-6	CASSRYGYTF	TGTGCCAGCAGTCGCTATGGCTACACCTTC
.	.	TRBJ2-1	TRBV7-3	CASSLSSYSYNEQFF	TGTGCCAGCAGCTTATCGTCTTACTCCTACAATGAGCAGTTCTTC
TRBD2	.	TRBJ2-1	TRBV24-1	CATSDTSGSSYNEQFF	TGTGCCACCAGTGACACCAGCGGGAGTTCCTACAATGAGCAGTTCTTC
.	once	TRBJ1-2	TRBV5-3	CARSLVSGYGYTF	TGTGCCAGAAGCTTGGTCAGCGGCTATGGCTACACCTTC
.	.	TRBJ2-5	TRBV15	CATSRPSNTRGGETQYF	TGTGCCACCAGCAGACCCTCGAATACAAGGGGTGGGGAGACCCAGTACTTC
.	.	TRBJ2-7	TRBV7-6	CASNWFSYEQYF	TGTGCCAGCAACTGGTTTAGCTACGAGCAGTACTTC
.	.	TRBJ2-7	TRBV6-5	CASGHSSTSSYEQYF	TGTGCCAGCGGACACAGCAGCACAAGCTCCTACGAGCAGTACTTC
.	.	TRBJ1-2	TRBV3-1/TRBV3-2	CASATANNYGYTF	TGTGCCAGCGCGACAGCTAATAACTATGGCTACACCTTC